The 18 T cell receptor beta chains reported below all come from one sample, sequenced in a study of T cells in Graves' hyperthyroidism and ophthalmopathy (dated by TCRdb to the late 2010s). Receptors were amplified or captured by multiplex PCR. The sample was run on an Illumina HiSeq 2000. The TCR beta CDR3 regions were amplified from RNA transcripts. The TCR CDR3 was subjected to a first round of RT-PCR using the HTBI primer set and the Qiagen OneStep RT-PCR kit. TCRdb took the public reads, trimmed them with fastp at Q25, ran MiXCR for clone calling and kept in-frame beta chains. Every CDR3 protein is listed once, alongside the most common genes and DNA of its rows. The sample contains 400,000 to 550,000 distinct CDR3 sequences, approximately 14% of them found a single time. Around a sixth of the sample lies in the top ten. Material for sequencing was blood. Source of these receptors: a woman between 18 and 29 years old with Graves' hyperthyroidism.

This clonotype has ten or more counts. The genes are TRBV13 and TRBJ2-7; 13 nucleotides agree with TRBD2. Germline CDR1 PRHDT, CDR2 FYEKMQ (reference sequence). V was pared by 5 bases and J by 2 bases, with 12 bases of the junction left unmatched. This CDR3 has 18 residues. Here the CDR3 reads CASSVRLAGGPKAYEQYV. In DNA form, the CDR3 reads TGTGCCAGCAGCGTCCGACTAGCGGGAGGACCCAAGGCCTACGAGCAGTACGTC.

This clonotype was found many times. The rearrangement links TRBV27 to TRBJ1-6; tentative D call: TRBD1 (6 bases). The germline gives CDR1 MNHEY, CDR2 SMNVEV (reference sequence). The ends were cut back, 7 bases at V and 5 bases at J, with 9 bases in the middle. The CDR3 totals 13 residues. The CDR3: CASKGGNNSPLHF. In DNA, the CDR3 is TGTGCCAGCAAGGGGGGTAATAATTCACCCCTCCACTTT.

Only a few counts were recorded for this clonotype. The chain has TRBV4-1 and TRBJ2-2; D possibly corresponds to TRBD2 (6 bases). The length of the CDR3 is 17 residues. V was pared by 2 bases and J by 0 bases, with 13 bases between. CDR1 and CDR2 from the germline V gene are MGHRA and YSYEKL. In DNA form, the CDR3 reads TGCGCCAGCAGCCAACCGTCGGAGGGACCGAACACCGGGGAGCTGTTTTTT. Translating it yields CASSQPSEGPNTGELFF.

The V and J genes are TRBV12-3 or TRBV12-4 and TRBJ1-2; a weak D match, TRBD1 (6 bases). Deletions cut 3 bases from V and 5 bases from J, with 16 bases between. CDR3 length: 15 residues. The CDR3 DNA is TGTGCCAGCAGTTTTAACAGGGTCTCGGGGTATGGCTACACCTTC. Amino acids: CASSFNRVSGYGYTF.

This chain uses TRBV19 with TRBJ1-5, with D perhaps matching TRBD1 (5 bases). The CDR3 is made up of 17 amino acids. V shed 1 base and J shed 0 bases, with 13 bases lying between them. Looked up from germline, CDR1 is LNHDA and CDR2 is SQIVND (reference sequence). CDR3 amino acids: CASSIGPGEFSNQPQHF. Written as DNA, the CDR3 is TGTGCCAGTAGTATAGGGCCGGGGGAGTTTAGCAATCAGCCCCAGCATTTT.

The table lists this clonotype with many counts. This chain's CDR3 is CSHLGRGGYYNEQFF. CDR3 nucleotide sequence: TGCAGTCATCTGGGGCGGGGCGGCTACTACAATGAGCAGTTCTTC. This chain joins TRBV20-1 and TRBJ2-1; D is perhaps TRBD2 (6 bases). This CDR3 comprises 15 residues. CDR1 and CDR2 (germline): DFQATT, SNEGSKA (reference sequence). The V end was cut by 8 bases, the J end by 3 bases, with 20 bases between.

As for this clonotype: This clone may be a read error of a much larger clone one base away. DNA for the CDR3: TGCGCCAGCAGCTTGGAACTAGTCGGGCCGACCTACGAGCAGTTCTTC. It is translated as CASSLELVGPTYEQFF. The V and J genes are TRBV5-1 and TRBJ2-7; maybe TRBD2 (5 bases). The J call could be wrong; TRBJ2-1 is a better fit for the DNA end. Germline CDR1 and CDR2: SGHRS and YFSETQ. The CDR3 spans 16 residues.

This clonotype was seen many times. The chain couples TRBV27 to TRBJ2-1; TRBD1 matches 8 bases. The germline CDR1 and CDR2 sequences are MNHEY and SMNVEV (reference sequence). V was clipped by 10 bases and J by 4 bases; unmatched bases: 12. CDR3 size: 15 residues. The CDR3 DNA reads TGTGCCACCCTGCCTCAGGACAGGGTTTACAATGAGCAGTTCTTC. Its protein product is CATLPQDRVYNEQFF.

This clonotype was counted a few times. The genes are TRBV4-1 and TRBJ2-7, with D perhaps matching TRBD2 (6 bases). CDR3 size: 16 residues. CDR1 MGHRA and CDR2 YSYEKL come from the germline V gene. V was clipped by 0 bases and J by 3 bases, with 15 bases between them. DNA for the CDR3: TGCGCCAGCAGCCAAGAGGGATCGGGAGATGACTACGAGCAGTACTTC. It yields the protein CASSQEGSGDDYEQYF.

This clonotype appeared a few times. The chain links TRBV7-7 to TRBJ2-5; 8 nucleotides agree with TRBD1. Germline V gives CDR1 SSHAT, CDR2 FNYEAQ (reference sequence). Losses at the gene ends were 6 bases for V and 7 bases for J; bases not matched to a gene: 4. This CDR3 is built from 12 residues. The CDR3 sequence: CASSPDRGTQYF. The CDR3 nucleotides read TGTGCCAGCAGTCCAGACAGGGGGACCCAGTACTTC.

The chain couples TRBV12-3 or TRBV12-4 to TRBJ2-1, with D maybe TRBD2 (6 bases). There are 15 residues in the CDR3. Trimming shortened V by 7 bases and J by 5 bases, and 18 bases separated the two germline ends. DNA of the CDR3: TGTGCCAGCACCCGCCCTGGAGGGTCAAACAATGAGCAGTTCTTC. Translation gives CASTRPGGSNNEQFF.

J is TRBJ2-1 and V is TRBV19; D ambiguous. Looked up from germline, CDR1 is LNHDA and CDR2 is SQIVND (reference sequence). Trimming left V 6 bases short and J 3 bases short, with 21 bases between. The CDR3 runs 17 residues. CDR3 residues: CASRPYQAKAGYNEQFF. CDR3 DNA: TGTGCCAGTAGGCCCTACCAGGCCAAAGCAGGCTACAATGAGCAGTTCTTC.

This clonotype was picked up many times. The rearrangement links TRBV12-5 to TRBJ1-4; D gene unclear. Germline V CDR1 and CDR2: LGHNT, FRNRAP. The V gene lost 2 bases and the J gene lost 8 bases, with 6 bases spanning the gap. The CDR3 is 12 residues long. This CDR3 reads CASGLISEKLFF. Written as DNA, the CDR3 is TGTGCTAGTGGTTTGATATCGGAAAAACTGTTTTTT. The variable domain in full, with the rest retrieved from reference TRBV12-5 and TRBJ1-4, is DARVTQTPRHKVTEMGQEVTMRCQPILGHNTVFWYRQTMMQGLELLAYFRNRAPLDDSGMPKDRFSAEMPDATLATLKIQPSEPRDSAVYFCASGLISEKLFFGSGTQLSVL.

This clonotype appeared many times. DNA of the CDR3: TGTGCCAGCAGTCTCCCAGGACACCTCTATGGCTACACCTTC. Its translation is CASSLPGHLYGYTF. The chain couples TRBV12-3 or TRBV12-4 to TRBJ1-2; possible D gene TRBD1, 5 bases. CDR3 size: 14 residues. Trimming removed 5 bases at V and 4 bases at J, with 14 bases between.

This clonotype was detected only a few times. The chain carries TRBV6-1 and TRBJ2-1; 8 bases are shared with TRBD2. The CDR3 runs 16 residues. Looked up from germline, CDR1 is MNHNS and CDR2 is SASEGT. V trimming: 1 base; J trimming: 4 bases; junction bases outside the gene matches: 6. CDR3 sequence: CASSEERGGAYNEQFF. The CDR3 DNA reads TGTGCCAGCAGTGAAGAACGGGGGGGGGCGTACAATGAGCAGTTCTTC.

The chain couples TRBV7-9 to TRBJ2-1; D gene ambiguous. Looked up from germline, CDR1 is SEHNR and CDR2 is FQNEAQ (reference sequence). This CDR3 is 15 amino acids long. Trimming shortened V by 2 bases and J by 7 bases, and 15 bases separated the two germline ends. CDR3 in amino acids: CASSLKNGLVNEQFF. In nucleotides, the CDR3 is TGTGCCAGCAGCTTAAAAAACGGGCTCGTTAATGAGCAGTTCTTC.

V is TRBV20-1 and J is TRBJ2-3; D gene uncertain. CDR3 size: 14 residues. Germline V gives CDR1 DFQATT, CDR2 SNEGSKA (reference sequence). V lost 4 bases to trimming and J lost 2 bases, with 13 bases between them. The CDR3 bases are TGCAGTGCTATCTTGGGCGGATACACAGATACGCAGTATTTT. Protein: CSAILGGYTDTQYF.

This clonotype was observed at least ten times. This chain connects TRBV5-1 to TRBJ1-2; TRBD1 matches 8 bases. The V segment lost 0 bases and the J segment 4 bases; nucleotides outside the gene matches: 14. The CDR3 loop spans 18 amino acids. The germline V gene has CDR1 SGHRS and CDR2 YFSETQ. CDR3 residues: CASSLDPSTDRGIYGYTF. In DNA, the CDR3 is TGCGCCAGCAGCTTGGATCCCTCTACTGACAGGGGAATCTATGGCTACACCTTC. Complete variable domain (other parts from reference TRBV5-1 and TRBJ1-2): KAGVTQTPRYLIKTRGQQVTLSCSPISGHRSVSWYQQTPGQGLQFLFEYFSETQRNKGNFPGRFSGRQFSNSRSEMNVSTLELGDSALYLCASSLDPSTDRGIYGYTFGSGTRLTVV.